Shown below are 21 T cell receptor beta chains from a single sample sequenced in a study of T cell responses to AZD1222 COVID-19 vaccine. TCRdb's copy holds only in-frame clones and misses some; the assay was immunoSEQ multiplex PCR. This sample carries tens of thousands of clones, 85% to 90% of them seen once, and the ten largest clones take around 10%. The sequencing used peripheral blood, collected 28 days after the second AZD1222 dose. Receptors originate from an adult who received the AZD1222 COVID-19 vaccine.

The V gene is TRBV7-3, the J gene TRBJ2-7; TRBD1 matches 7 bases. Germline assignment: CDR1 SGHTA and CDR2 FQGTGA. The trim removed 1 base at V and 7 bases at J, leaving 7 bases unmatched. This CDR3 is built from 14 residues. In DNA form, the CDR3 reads TGTGCCAGCAGCTTAAATGACAGGGCGGCTGAGCAGTACTTC. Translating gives CASSLNDRAAEQYF. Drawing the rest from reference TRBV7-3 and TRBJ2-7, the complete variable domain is GAGVSQTPSNKVTEKGKYVELRCDPISGHTALYWYRQSLGQGPEFLIYFQGTGAADDSGLPNDRFFAVRPEGSVSTLKIQRTERGDSAVYLCASSLNDRAAEQYFGPGTRLTVT.

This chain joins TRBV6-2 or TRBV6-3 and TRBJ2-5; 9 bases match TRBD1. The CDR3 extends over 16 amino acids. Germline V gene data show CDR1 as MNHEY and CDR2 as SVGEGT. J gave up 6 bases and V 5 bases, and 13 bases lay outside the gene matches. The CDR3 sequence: CASSLGQGGLIQTQYF. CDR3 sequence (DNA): TGTGCCAGCAGTCTGGGACAGGGAGGTCTCATACAGACCCAGTACTTC.

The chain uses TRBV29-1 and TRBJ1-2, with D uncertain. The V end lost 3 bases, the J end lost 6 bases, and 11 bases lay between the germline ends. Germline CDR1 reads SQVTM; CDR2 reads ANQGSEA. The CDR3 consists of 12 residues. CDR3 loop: CSVDLPLDGYTF. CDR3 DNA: TGCAGCGTTGATCTCCCCTTAGATGGCTACACCTTC.

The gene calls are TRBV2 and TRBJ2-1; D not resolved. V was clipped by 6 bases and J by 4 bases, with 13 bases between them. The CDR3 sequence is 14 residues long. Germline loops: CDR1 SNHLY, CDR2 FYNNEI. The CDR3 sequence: CASSDRPGYNEQFF. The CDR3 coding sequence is TGTGCCAGCAGCGACCGACCCGGTTACAATGAGCAGTTCTTC. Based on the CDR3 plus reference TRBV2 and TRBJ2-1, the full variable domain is EPEVTQTPSHQVTQMGQEVILRCVPISNHLYFYWYRQILGQKVEFLVSFYNNEISEKSEIFDDQFSVERPDGSNFTLKIRSTKLEDSAMYFCASSDRPGYNEQFFGPGTRLTVL.

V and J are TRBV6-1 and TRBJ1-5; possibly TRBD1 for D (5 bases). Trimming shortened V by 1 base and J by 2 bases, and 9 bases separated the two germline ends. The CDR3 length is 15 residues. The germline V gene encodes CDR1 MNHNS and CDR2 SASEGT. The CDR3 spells CASSEGGMGNQPQHF. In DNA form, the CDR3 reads TGTGCCAGCAGTGAAGGGGGCATGGGCAATCAGCCCCAGCATTTT.

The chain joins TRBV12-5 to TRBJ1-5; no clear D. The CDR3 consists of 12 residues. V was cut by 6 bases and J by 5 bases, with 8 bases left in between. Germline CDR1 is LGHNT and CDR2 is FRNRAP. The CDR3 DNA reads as TGTGCTAGTGGGGCCGGAGATCAGCCCCAGCATTTT. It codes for CASGAGDQPQHF.

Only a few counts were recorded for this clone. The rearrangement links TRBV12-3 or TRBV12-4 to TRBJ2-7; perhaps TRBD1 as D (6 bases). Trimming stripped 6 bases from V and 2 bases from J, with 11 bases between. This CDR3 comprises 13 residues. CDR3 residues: CASRETGTYEQYF. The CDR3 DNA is TGTGCCAGCAGGGAGACAGGAACCTACGAGCAGTACTTC.

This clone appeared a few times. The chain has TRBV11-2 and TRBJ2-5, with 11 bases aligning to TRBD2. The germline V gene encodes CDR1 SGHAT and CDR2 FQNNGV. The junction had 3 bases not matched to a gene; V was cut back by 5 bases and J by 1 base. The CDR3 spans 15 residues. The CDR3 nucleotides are TGTGCCAGCAGCGCTGGGACTAGCGGCCAAGAGACCCAGTACTTC. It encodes CASSAGTSGQETQYF.

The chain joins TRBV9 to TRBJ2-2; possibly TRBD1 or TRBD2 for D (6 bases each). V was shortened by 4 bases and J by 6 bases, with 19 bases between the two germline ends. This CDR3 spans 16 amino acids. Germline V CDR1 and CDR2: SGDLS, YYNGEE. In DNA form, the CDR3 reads TGTGCCAGCAGCCCCCTGGCCGGGGGCAGCGCCGGGGAGCTGTTTTTT. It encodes CASSPLAGGSAGELFF.

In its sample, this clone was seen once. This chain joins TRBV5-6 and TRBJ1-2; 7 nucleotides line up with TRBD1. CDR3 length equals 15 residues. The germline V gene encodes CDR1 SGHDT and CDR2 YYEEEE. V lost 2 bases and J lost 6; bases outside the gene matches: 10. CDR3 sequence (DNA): TGTGCCAGCAGCTTAAGCCGGGACAGAGCCCATGGCTACACCTTC. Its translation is CASSLSRDRAHGYTF.

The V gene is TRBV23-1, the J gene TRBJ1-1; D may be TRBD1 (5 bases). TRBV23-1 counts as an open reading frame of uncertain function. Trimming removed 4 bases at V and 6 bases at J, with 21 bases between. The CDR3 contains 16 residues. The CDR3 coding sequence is TGCGCCAGCAGTCGAGTAAGGGGCCCGCTATGGCCTGAAGCTTTCTTT. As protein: CASSRVRGPLWPEAFF.

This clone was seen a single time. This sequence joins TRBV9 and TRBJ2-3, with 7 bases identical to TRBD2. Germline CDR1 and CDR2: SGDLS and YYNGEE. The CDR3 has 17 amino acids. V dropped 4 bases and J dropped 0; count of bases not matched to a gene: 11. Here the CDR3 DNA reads TGTGCCAGCAGCCAGGGAGGGGCAGACACTAGCACAGATACGCAGTATTTT. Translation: CASSQGGADTSTDTQYF.

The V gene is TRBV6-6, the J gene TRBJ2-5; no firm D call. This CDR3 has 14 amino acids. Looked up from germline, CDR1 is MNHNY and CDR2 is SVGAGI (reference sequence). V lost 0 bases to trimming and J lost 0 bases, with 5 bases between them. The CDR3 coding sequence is TGTGCCAGCAGTTACTCTGAAAACCAAGAGACCCAGTACTTC. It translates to CASSYSENQETQYF.

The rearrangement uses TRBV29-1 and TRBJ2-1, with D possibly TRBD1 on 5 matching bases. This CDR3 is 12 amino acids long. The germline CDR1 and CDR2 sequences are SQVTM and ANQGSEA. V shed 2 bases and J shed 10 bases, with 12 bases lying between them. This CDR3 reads CSVESPNREQFF. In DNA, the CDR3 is TGCAGCGTTGAAAGCCCAAACAGGGAGCAGTTCTTC.

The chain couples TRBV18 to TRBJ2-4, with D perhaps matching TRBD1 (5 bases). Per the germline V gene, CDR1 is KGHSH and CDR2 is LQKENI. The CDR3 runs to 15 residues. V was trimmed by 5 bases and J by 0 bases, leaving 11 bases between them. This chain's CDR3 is CASSEDILAKNIQYF. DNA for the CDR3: TGTGCCAGCTCAGAGGACATCCTAGCCAAAAACATTCAGTACTTC.

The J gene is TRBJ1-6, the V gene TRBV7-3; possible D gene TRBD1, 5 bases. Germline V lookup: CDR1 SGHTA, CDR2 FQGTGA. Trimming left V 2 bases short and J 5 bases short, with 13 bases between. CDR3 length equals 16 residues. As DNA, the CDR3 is TGTGCCAGCAGCTTATTTGGGGGTATCAATAATTCACCCCTCCACTTT. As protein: CASSLFGGINNSPLHF. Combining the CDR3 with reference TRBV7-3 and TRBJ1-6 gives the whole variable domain GAGVSQTPSNKVTEKGKYVELRCDPISGHTALYWYRQSLGQGPEFLIYFQGTGAADDSGLPNDRFFAVRPEGSVSTLKIQRTERGDSAVYLCASSLFGGINNSPLHFGNGTRLTVT.

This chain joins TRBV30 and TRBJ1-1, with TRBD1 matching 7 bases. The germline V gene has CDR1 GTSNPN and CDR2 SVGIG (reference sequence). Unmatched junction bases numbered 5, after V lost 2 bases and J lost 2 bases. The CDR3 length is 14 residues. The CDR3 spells CAWSPGQANTEAFF. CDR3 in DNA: TGTGCCTGGAGTCCTGGACAGGCCAACACTGAAGCTTTCTTT.

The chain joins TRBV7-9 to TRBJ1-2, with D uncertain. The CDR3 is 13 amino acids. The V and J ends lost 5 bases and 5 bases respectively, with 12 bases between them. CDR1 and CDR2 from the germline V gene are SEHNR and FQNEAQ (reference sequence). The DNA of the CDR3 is TGTGCCAGCAGCCGACAAGAGATTTATGGCTACACCTTC. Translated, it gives CASSRQEIYGYTF.

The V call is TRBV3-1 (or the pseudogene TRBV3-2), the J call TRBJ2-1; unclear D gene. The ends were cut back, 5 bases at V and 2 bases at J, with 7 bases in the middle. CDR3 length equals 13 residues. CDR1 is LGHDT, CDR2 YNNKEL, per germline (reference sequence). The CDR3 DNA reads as TGTGCCAGCAGCTTTCGAACCTACAATGAGCAGTTCTTC. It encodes CASSFRTYNEQFF.

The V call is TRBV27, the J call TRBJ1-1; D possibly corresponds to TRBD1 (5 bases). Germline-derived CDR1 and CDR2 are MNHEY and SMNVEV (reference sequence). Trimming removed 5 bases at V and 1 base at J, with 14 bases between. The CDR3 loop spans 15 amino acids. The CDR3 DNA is TGTGCCAGCAGTCCCGGTTGGGGCGGGAACACTGAAGCTTTCTTT. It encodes CASSPGWGGNTEAFF.

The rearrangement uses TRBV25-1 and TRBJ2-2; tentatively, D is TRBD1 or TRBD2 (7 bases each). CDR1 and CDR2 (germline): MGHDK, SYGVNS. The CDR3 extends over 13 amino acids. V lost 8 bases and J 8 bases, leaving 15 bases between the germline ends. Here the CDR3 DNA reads TGTGCCAGCCGGGGAGGGGGCGAGGGGGAGCTGTTTTTT. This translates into CASRGGGEGELFF.